This TCR beta chain is from a study of cytomegalovirus exposure and HLA in healthy donors. Study results and caveats: In a later analysis, V- and J-gene trimming of beta chains associated with a DCLRE1C missense variant, replicated independently. In terms of immune exposure information, only CMV serostatus was available. HLA allele associations emerged for about 16,000 TCR beta sequences in a later analysis, at 0.05 false discovery rate. Researchers reportedly found TCR beta sequences accurately predicted most subjects' HLA-A and HLA-B alleles.

Worth noting for this clone: Its target is not known.

Use of 60 Vbeta and 13 Jbeta primers characterized the PCR. Repertoires were generated with immunoSEQ multiplex PCR, while TCRdb's copy carries only in-frame clones and drops some. Here the sample spans about 120,000 clones, about 80% being singletons. Germline assignment: CDR1 SNHLY and CDR2 FYNNEI. V dropped 6 bases and J dropped 6; count of bases not matched to a gene: 18. This CDR3 contains 18 residues. The rearrangement uses TRBV2 and TRBJ2-3; 10 bases match TRBD2. This TCR came from a woman between 40 and 50 years old in good health and CMV-seropositive. The material sequenced was PBMCs. The DNA for the CDR3 is TGTGCCAGCAGCTCCGGCTACAGTCGAGCGGGGGGGCCGGATACGCAGTATTTT. This encodes CASSSGYSRAGGPDTQYF.